A single sample gave rise to the 7 T cell receptor beta chains below, sequenced in a study of long-term antiretroviral therapy in people with HIV (dated 2022 in TCRdb). Sequencing of the TRB variable region was done with the immunoSEQ hsTCRB v3.0 assay at survey level resolution. What TCRdb holds here is the immuneACCESS table cut down to in-frame rearrangements. Part of the clones is not present; checked against another copy, under half of the missing clones reflect an unresolved V gene, and the others are unexplained. Across this sample there are some 12,000 clones, with roughly 82% seen only once. The ten largest clonotypes hold about 20% of the sample. This material consisted of unsorted PBMCs, taken around 8.1 years after starting antiretroviral therapy. These receptors were obtained from a man in his fifties with HIV.

The chain joins TRBV25-1 to TRBJ2-7; TRBD1 agrees at 10 bases. Germline V gives CDR1 MGHDK, CDR2 SYGVNS. The CDR3 loop spans 13 amino acids. The J segment lost 6 bases and the V segment lost 4 bases, leaving 3 bases of the junction unmatched. CDR3 in DNA: TGTGCCAGCAGTGTCGGGACAGGGGCCGAGCAGTACTTC. This codes for CASSVGTGAEQYF.

This clone was seen only a few times. The gene calls are TRBV7-2 and TRBJ2-1; D unresolved. Trimming shortened V by 2 bases and J by 9 bases, and 11 bases separated the two germline ends. The germline V gene encodes CDR1 SGHTA and CDR2 FQGNSA. CDR3 length: 13 amino acids. The CDR3 reads CASSLKLALEQFF. The CDR3 DNA reads TGTGCCAGCAGCTTAAAGTTGGCGCTTGAGCAGTTCTTC.

The V gene is TRBV5-6, the J gene TRBJ2-5, with D maybe TRBD2 (6 bases). The CDR3 contains 14 residues. Germline CDR1 SGHDT, CDR2 YYEEEE. V lost 4 bases, J lost 4 bases, and 14 bases lay in between. This CDR3 is CASSPSFGGETQYF. DNA of the CDR3: TGTGCCAGCAGCCCGAGTTTCGGGGGAGAGACCCAGTACTTC.

This chain's CDR3 is CASTDSYNEQFF. CDR3 DNA: TGCGCCAGCACGGACAGCTACAATGAGCAGTTCTTC. This sequence joins TRBV5-1 and TRBJ2-1, with D possibly TRBD1 on 6 matching bases. The V gene lost 6 bases and the J gene lost 3 bases, with 7 bases spanning the gap. This CDR3 has 12 residues. The germline gives CDR1 SGHRS, CDR2 YFSETQ.

The chain combines TRBV27 with TRBJ1-1; D may be TRBD1 (6 bases). CDR1 and CDR2 from the germline V gene are MNHEY and SMNVEV (reference sequence). Trimming left V 6 bases short and J 4 bases short, with 12 bases between. The CDR3 length is 13 residues. The CDR3 loop reads CASRESGATEAFF. The DNA of the CDR3 is TGTGCCAGCAGAGAGTCAGGGGCCACTGAAGCTTTCTTT.

The CDR3 reads CASSLVGGSSYGYTF. The CDR3 region has the DNA TGTGCCAGCAGCTTAGTAGGGGGCAGTAGCTATGGCTACACCTTC. The genes are TRBV7-8 and TRBJ1-2, with 7 bases fitting TRBD1. Germline CDR1 is SGHVS and CDR2 is FQNEAQ. The CDR3 totals 15 residues. V was pared by 1 base and J by 4 bases, with 6 bases of the junction left unmatched.

This clone was detected once. The chain joins TRBV6-1 to TRBJ2-1; D may match TRBD1 or TRBD2 (5 bases each). The CDR3 has 13 amino acids. Trimming left V 4 bases short and J 3 bases short, with 7 bases between. Germline assignment: CDR1 MNHNS and CDR2 SASEGT. DNA of the CDR3: TGTGCCAGCAGTGGAGGGGACTACAATGAGCAGTTCTTC. This translates into CASSGGDYNEQFF.